Sequencing of this T cell receptor (beta chain) was carried out in a study of early T cells in non-severe SARS-CoV-2 infection. Regarding the study as a whole: Clonotype matching in VDJdb favored anti-spike CD8 responses and did not capture private and CD4 specificities.

TCRdb reanalysed the 5' RACE reads using MiXCR and keeps one entry per CDR3 protein. The table shows about 130,000 distinct CDR3 sequences, with 14% to 15% occurring only once. The V end lost 2 bases, the J end lost 10 bases, and 14 bases lay between the germline ends. The germline V gene has CDR1 SQVTM and CDR2 ANQGSEA. The CDR3 loop spans 12 amino acids. This clonotype occurred a few times. Its antigen is unknown. The sequencing sample was made of whole blood. The V and J genes are TRBV29-1 and TRBJ1-1; D may be TRBD1 (5 bases). This sequence originates from an adult who was a healthcare worker with PCR-confirmed SARS-CoV-2 infection or an uninfected control (not recorded which). The CDR3 DNA follows: TGCAGCGTTGAATTCAGGGCGGGTGGAGCTTTCTTT. It encodes CSVEFRAGGAFF. Full variable domain (missing parts from reference TRBV29-1 and TRBJ1-1): SAVISQKPSRDICQRGTSLTIQCQVDSQVTMMFWYRQQPGQSLTLIATANQGSEATYESGFVIDKFPISRPNLTFSTLTVSNMSPEDSSIYLCSVEFRAGGAFFGQGTRLTVV.